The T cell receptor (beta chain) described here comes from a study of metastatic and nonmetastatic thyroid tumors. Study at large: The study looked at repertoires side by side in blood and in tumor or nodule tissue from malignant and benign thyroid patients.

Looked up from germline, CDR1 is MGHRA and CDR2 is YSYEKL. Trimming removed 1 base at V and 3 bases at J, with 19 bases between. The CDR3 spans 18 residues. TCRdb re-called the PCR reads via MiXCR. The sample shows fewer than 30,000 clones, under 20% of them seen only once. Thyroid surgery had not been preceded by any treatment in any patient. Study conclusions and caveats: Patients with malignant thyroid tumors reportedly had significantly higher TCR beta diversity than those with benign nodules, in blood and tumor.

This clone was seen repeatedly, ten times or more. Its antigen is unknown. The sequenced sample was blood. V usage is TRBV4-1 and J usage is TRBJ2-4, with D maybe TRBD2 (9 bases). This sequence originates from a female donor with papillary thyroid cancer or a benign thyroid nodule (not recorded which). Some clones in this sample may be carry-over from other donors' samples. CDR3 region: CASSQVQGAGGFKNIQYF. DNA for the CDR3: TGCGCCAGCAGCCAAGTTCAGGGGGCGGGGGGGTTCAAAAACATTCAGTACTTC.